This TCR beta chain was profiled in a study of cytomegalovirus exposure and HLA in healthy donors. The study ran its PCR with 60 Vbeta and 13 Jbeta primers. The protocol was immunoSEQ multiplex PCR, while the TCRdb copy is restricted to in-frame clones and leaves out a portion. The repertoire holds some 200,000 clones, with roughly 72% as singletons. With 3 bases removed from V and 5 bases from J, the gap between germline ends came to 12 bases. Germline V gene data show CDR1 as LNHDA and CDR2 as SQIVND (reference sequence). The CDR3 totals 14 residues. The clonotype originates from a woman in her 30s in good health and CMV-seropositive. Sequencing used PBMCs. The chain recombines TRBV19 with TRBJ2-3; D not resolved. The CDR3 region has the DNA TGTGCCAGTAGTATTTCTACCCCTGAAGATACGCAGTATTTT. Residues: CASSISTPEDTQYF. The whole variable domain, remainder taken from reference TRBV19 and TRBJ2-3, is DGGITQSPKYLFRKEGQNVTLSCEQNLNHDAMYWYRQDPGQGLRLIYYSQIVNDFQKGDIAEGYSVSREKKESFPLTVTSAQKNPTAFYLCASSISTPEDTQYFGPGTRLTVL.